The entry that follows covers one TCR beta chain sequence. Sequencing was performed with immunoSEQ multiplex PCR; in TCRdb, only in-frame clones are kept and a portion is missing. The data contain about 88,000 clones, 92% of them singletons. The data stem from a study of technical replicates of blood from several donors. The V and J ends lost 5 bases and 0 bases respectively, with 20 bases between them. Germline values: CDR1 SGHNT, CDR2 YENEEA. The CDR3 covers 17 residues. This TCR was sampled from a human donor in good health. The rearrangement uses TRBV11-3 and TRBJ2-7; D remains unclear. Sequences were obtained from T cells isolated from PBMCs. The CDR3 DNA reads TGTGCCAGCAGCCCCTCCCCGGTGTACTCAAGCTCCTACGAGCAGTACTTC. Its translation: CASSPSPVYSSSYEQYF.